These T cell receptor beta chains were read from a single sample in a study of cytomegalovirus exposure and HLA in healthy donors. Clones were read by immunoSEQ multiplex PCR, and TCRdb kept only the in-frame ones, dropping some. This sample has about 120,000 clones; roughly 71% occur once, and the top ten carry just under 3%. The sample consisted of PBMCs. The receptors were sampled from a woman aged 35 to 49 in good health and CMV-seropositive. Each CDR3 is given with its conserved first and last residue. The D gene is left open where the match is weak. Only some rows state a clone size, as once, few, many or a class for expanded clones.

V: TRBV14
J: TRBJ1-1
D: -
size: -
DNA: TGTGCCAGCAGCCTCGTGCAGTCCACTGAAGCTTTCTTT
CDR3: CASSLVQSTEAFF

V: TRBV10-3
J: TRBJ1-3
D: TRBD1
size: few
DNA: TGTGCCAGCCAAGGGACAGACTCTGGAAACACCATATATTTT
CDR3: CASQGTDSGNTIYF

V: TRBV7-8
J: TRBJ1-1
D: -
size: -
DNA: TGTGCCAGCAGCTTGAGGGCTAACACTGAAGCTTTCTTT
CDR3: CASSLRANTEAFF

V: TRBV30
J: TRBJ1-5
D: -
size: -
DNA: TGTGCCTGGAGTATTGGTATTGGGCATAGCAATCAGCCCCAGCATTTT
CDR3: CAWSIGIGHSNQPQHF

V: TRBV6-5
J: TRBJ1-2
D: -
size: -
DNA: TGTGCCAGCAGGCAAACAGCTAACTATGGCTACACCTTC
CDR3: CASRQTANYGYTF

V: TRBV4-2
J: TRBJ2-7
D: -
size: -
DNA: TGTGCCAGCAGCCAAGATTCAGAAAACCTCTACGAGCAGTACTTC
CDR3: CASSQDSENLYEQYF

V: TRBV27
J: TRBJ2-3
D: TRBD2
size: -
DNA: TGTGCCAGCAGTTTGTCGACTAGCGGGGCCACAGATACGCAGTATTTT
CDR3: CASSLSTSGATDTQYF

V: TRBV10-3
J: TRBJ1-5
D: TRBD1
size: once
DNA: TGTGCCATCAGTCCGGGACAGAGCAATCAGCCCCAGCATTTT
CDR3: CAISPGQSNQPQHF

V: TRBV7-9
J: TRBJ2-1
D: -
size: -
DNA: TGTGCCAGCAGCTTAGATTGGGGGGATGAGCAGTTCTTC
CDR3: CASSLDWGDEQFF

V: TRBV2
J: TRBJ2-3
D: -
size: once
DNA: TGTGCCAGCAGTGCCATAGATACGCAGTATTTT
CDR3: CASSAIDTQYF

V: TRBV6-5
J: TRBJ2-2
D: -
size: few
DNA: TGTGCCAGCAGGGGACTCCAGAGCGGGGAGCTGTTTTTT
CDR3: CASRGLQSGELFF

V: TRBV9
J: TRBJ1-1
D: -
size: -
DNA: TGTGCCAGCAGCGTAGGCGGCCTAATGAACACTGAAGCTTTCTTT
CDR3: CASSVGGLMNTEAFF

V: TRBV27
J: TRBJ2-7
D: TRBD1
size: -
DNA: TGTGCCAGCAGTTTATCGACCGGGGACAGGGTCTACGAGCAGTACTTC
CDR3: CASSLSTGDRVYEQYF

V: TRBV19
J: TRBJ2-7
D: TRBD2
size: -
DNA: TGTGCCAGTAGCCCTAGCGGGGGGACCTACGAGCAGTACTTC
CDR3: CASSPSGGTYEQYF

V: TRBV6-6
J: TRBJ1-5
D: TRBD1
size: -
DNA: TGTGCCAGCAGTCCGGACAGGGATCAGCCCCAGCATTTT
CDR3: CASSPDRDQPQHF

V: TRBV6-1
J: TRBJ2-2
D: TRBD2
size: few
DNA: TGTGCCAGCAGTGACTTCCTAGCGGCGAACACCGGGGAGCTGTTTTTT
CDR3: CASSDFLAANTGELFF

V: TRBV4-1
J: TRBJ1-3
D: -
size: -
DNA: TGCGCCAGCAGCCGGCCGGGGAGCCCGGGAATCTCTGGAAACACCATATATTTT
CDR3: CASSRPGSPGISGNTIYF

V: TRBV10-3
J: TRBJ1-2
D: TRBD1
size: -
DNA: TGTGCCATCAGTGTCGGGGACAGGTCGAGGGGCTACACCTTC
CDR3: CAISVGDRSRGYTF

V: TRBV7-2
J: TRBJ2-1
D: TRBD2
size: -
DNA: TGTGCCAGCAGCCCTAGCGGGAGGGCCAATGAGCAGTTCTTC
CDR3: CASSPSGRANEQFF

V: TRBV27
J: TRBJ1-5
D: -
size: few
DNA: TGTGCCAGCAGTTTATCAGGGGTTCAGCCCCAGCATTTT
CDR3: CASSLSGVQPQHF

V: TRBV28
J: TRBJ1-1
D: -
size: -
DNA: TGTGCCAGCAGTACCGGAGTGAACACTGAAGCTTTCTTT
CDR3: CASSTGVNTEAFF

V: TRBV2
J: TRBJ2-2
D: TRBD2
size: -
DNA: TGTGCCTCAACGGCACTAGCGAGCACCGGGGAGCTGTTTTTT
CDR3: CASTALASTGELFF

V: TRBV6-5
J: TRBJ2-7
D: TRBD2
size: -
DNA: TGTGCCAGCAGTTACTCAATAGCGGGGGGGCGGAACGAGCAGTACTTC
CDR3: CASSYSIAGGRNEQYF

V: TRBV7-8
J: TRBJ1-2
D: -
size: -
DNA: TGTGCCAGCAGCTCCGCAGTCGACTATGGCTACACCTTC
CDR3: CASSSAVDYGYTF

V: TRBV10-3
J: TRBJ1-1
D: TRBD1
size: -
DNA: TGTGCCATCAGTGGGCCCCGACAGGGGATCGTAAACACTGAAGCTTTCTTT
CDR3: CAISGPRQGIVNTEAFF

V: TRBV7-9
J: TRBJ1-1
D: -
size: -
DNA: TGTGCCAGCAGCTTATCAGGTAACACTGAAGCTTTCTTT
CDR3: CASSLSGNTEAFF

V: TRBV29-1
J: TRBJ2-7
D: -
size: -
DNA: TGCAGCGTTGGGGGAGGAGAAGCCGAGCAGTACTTC
CDR3: CSVGGGEAEQYF

V: TRBV25-1
J: TRBJ1-3
D: TRBD1
size: -
DNA: TGTGCCAGCAGTGAATCGGGGACAGGGGTTGTCTCTGGAAACACCATATATTTT
CDR3: CASSESGTGVVSGNTIYF

V: TRBV6-5
J: TRBJ1-2
D: -
size: -
DNA: TGTGCCAGCAGCCCTGACCGGGGTGGCTACACCTTC
CDR3: CASSPDRGGYTF

V: TRBV19
J: TRBJ2-1
D: -
size: once
DNA: TGTGCCAGTAGTATACTCGGGATCAATGAGCAGTTCTTC
CDR3: CASSILGINEQFF

V: TRBV5-6
J: TRBJ2-3
D: TRBD1
size: -
DNA: TGTGCCAGCAGCATAAAGACAGGGGTCAACTACACAGATACGCAGTATTTT
CDR3: CASSIKTGVNYTDTQYF

V: TRBV5-6
J: TRBJ2-6
D: TRBD2
size: -
DNA: TGTGCCAGCAGCCTGCGGACTAGCGGGATCGGCGCTGGGGCCAACGTCCTGACTTTC
CDR3: CASSLRTSGIGAGANVLTF

V: TRBV7-2
J: TRBJ2-4
D: -
size: -
DNA: TGTGCCAGCAGCCTTTTACAGGGTTTGGGGCTCAAAAACATTCAGTACTTC
CDR3: CASSLLQGLGLKNIQYF

V: TRBV30
J: TRBJ2-5
D: -
size: -
DNA: TGTGCCTGGACCGCGCGGGAGACCCAGTACTTC
CDR3: CAWTARETQYF

V: TRBV4-3
J: TRBJ1-1
D: TRBD1
size: -
DNA: TGCGCCAGCAGCCAAAGGACAGGGGTAGGGGGCACTGAAGCTTTCTTT
CDR3: CASSQRTGVGGTEAFF